The rows below give T cell receptor beta chains drawn from one sample of a study of blood T cell repertoires in COVID-19. Repertoires were generated with immunoSEQ multiplex PCR, while TCRdb's copy carries only in-frame clones and drops some. The repertoire holds tens of thousands of clones, with approximately 86% as singletons. The sequenced material came from peripheral blood. Source of these receptors: an elderly woman with active COVID-19. CDR3s leave out the opening cysteine and the closing phenylalanine or tryptophan.

cdr3_aa j_call v_call
ATSDPRGPPSNQPQH TRBJ1-5 TRBV24-1
AWSARQVGEQF TRBJ2-1 TRBV30
ATSVPSGARKNTEAF TRBJ1-1 TRBV24-1
ASSSYWESIPGELF TRBJ2-2 TRBV27
ATSDRRGGETQY TRBJ2-5 TRBV24-1
ASSQGPDSYNSPLH TRBJ1-6 TRBV3-1/TRBV3-2
ASSPQGSPGNTIY TRBJ1-3 TRBV6-2/TRBV6-3
ASSVGRGQGNIQY TRBJ2-4 TRBV9
ASSPNRAVGTEAF TRBJ1-1 TRBV11-2
ASSDGGTGRNEQF TRBJ2-1 TRBV2
ASSPSGDLYEQY TRBJ2-7 TRBV3-1/TRBV3-2
ASSFPQETQY TRBJ2-5 TRBV5-4
ASSISPQGGTEAF TRBJ1-1 TRBV19
ASSGRVGSYEQY TRBJ2-7 TRBV7-2
ASSMVGDTNYGYT TRBJ1-2 TRBV19
ASSPRGGPLETQY TRBJ2-5 TRBV18
ASAFDAQVQPQH TRBJ1-5 TRBV6-5
APLGAGGVVTDTDTQY TRBJ2-3 TRBV24-1